This T cell receptor beta chain was observed in a study of metastatic and nonmetastatic thyroid tumors. Overall study context: Repertoire data that came from the blood and tumor or nodule tissue of malignant and benign thyroid patients were compared. The study's findings and limits: Malignant thyroid tumors reportedly exceeded benign nodules significantly in TCR beta diversity, with the difference appearing in blood and tumor.

In its sample, this clone is medium-sized. Its antigen is not identified. TCRdb ran MiXCR on the PCR reads. The table includes over 6,000 clones, 27% detected once. Trimming shortened V by 3 bases and J by 5 bases, and 21 bases separated the two germline ends. Germline assignment: CDR1 MDHEN and CDR2 SYDVKM. The length of the CDR3 is 17 residues. All patients were treatment-naive before thyroid surgery. This chain connects TRBV28 to TRBJ2-3, with no clear D. What was sequenced was adjacent normal tissue. This receptor was taken from a female donor with papillary thyroid cancer or a benign thyroid nodule (not recorded which). Some clones in this sample may be carry-over from other donors' samples. CDR3 amino acids: CASSLLYLAVGGDTQYF. The CDR3, as DNA: TGTGCCAGCAGTTTGTTATACCTGGCGGTGGGTGGAGATACGCAGTATTTT.